The sequence of this TCR beta chain was determined in a study of identical twins. Each CDR3 protein is one row after TCRdb ran MiXCR on the 5' RACE reads. The sample records 500,000 to 600,000 distinct CDR3 sequences, roughly 21% being singletons. Of note for this clonotype: Its matching antigen is unknown.

Germline-derived CDR1 and CDR2 are SGHTA and FQGNSA. This CDR3 is 13 amino acids long. Trimming took off 4 bases at V and 6 bases at J, with 11 bases between the two ends. General observations from the study: Twins' surplus sharing was weaker for beta out-of-frame sequences.

The same sample was also studied in work on T cells expressing NK-cell markers.

This TCR was recovered from a woman aged 18-30 years in good health. Sequenced material: CD4+ T cells sorted from blood. The chain links TRBV7-2 to TRBJ2-3; D is perhaps TRBD1 (5 bases). This chain's CDR3 is CASSSRVRDTQYF. The CDR3, as DNA: TGTGCCAGCAGCTCCAGGGTGCGGGATACGCAGTATTTT.